The clone carrying this T cell receptor beta chain was recorded a few times. Its antigen is not known. It was with 60 Vbeta and 13 Jbeta primers that the PCR ran. Some clones are missing from TCRdb's copy, which holds only in-frame ones; the method was immunoSEQ multiplex PCR. The table lists over 85,000 clones, about 80% of them singletons. The source of the sample is a study of cytomegalovirus exposure and HLA in healthy donors. Study-wide results and caveats: An analysis was carried out later, and it reportedly showed fewer N-insertions in an Asian-associated ancestry cluster than the roughly 700-donor mean. The study put 150 or so TCR beta chains on its list as cytomegalovirus-associated. Later, TCR association rates were found to vary by HLA locus, highest for DRB1 and lowest for HLA-C. Roughly uniform depth of sequencing across donors was assumed in presence/absence analyses.

CDR3 length: 12 residues. Germline V lookup: CDR1 SEHNR, CDR2 FQNEAQ (reference sequence). V lost 4 bases to trimming and J lost 10 bases, with 13 bases between them. The specimen sequenced was PBMCs. This receptor was obtained from a woman aged 55-70 years in good health and CMV-seropositive. This rearrangement joins TRBV7-9 to TRBJ1-1, with a weak D call TRBD1 (6 bases). CDR3: CASSSQGRGAFF. The CDR3 DNA is TGTGCCAGCAGCTCCCAGGGGCGTGGAGCTTTCTTT.